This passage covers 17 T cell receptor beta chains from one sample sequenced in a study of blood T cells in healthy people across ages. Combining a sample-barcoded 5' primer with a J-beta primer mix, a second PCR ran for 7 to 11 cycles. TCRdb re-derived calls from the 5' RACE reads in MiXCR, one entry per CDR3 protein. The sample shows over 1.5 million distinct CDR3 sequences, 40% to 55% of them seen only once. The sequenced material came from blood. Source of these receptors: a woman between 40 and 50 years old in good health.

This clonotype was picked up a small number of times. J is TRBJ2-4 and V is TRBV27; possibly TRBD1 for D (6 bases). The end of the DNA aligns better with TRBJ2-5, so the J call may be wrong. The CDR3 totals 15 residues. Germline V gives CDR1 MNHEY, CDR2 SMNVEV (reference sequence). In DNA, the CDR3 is TGTGCCAGCACCAGGGTGGGGGCCTCAAGGGAGACCCAGTACTTC. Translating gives CASTRVGASRETQYF.

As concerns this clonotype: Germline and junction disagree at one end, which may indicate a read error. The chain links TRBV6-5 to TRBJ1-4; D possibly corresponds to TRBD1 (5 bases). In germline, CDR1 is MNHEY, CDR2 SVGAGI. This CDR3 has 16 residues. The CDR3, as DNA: TGTGTCAGCAGTTACGTCCGGGACGGATCTAATGAAAAACTGTTTTTT. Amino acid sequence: CVSSYVRDGSNEKLFF.

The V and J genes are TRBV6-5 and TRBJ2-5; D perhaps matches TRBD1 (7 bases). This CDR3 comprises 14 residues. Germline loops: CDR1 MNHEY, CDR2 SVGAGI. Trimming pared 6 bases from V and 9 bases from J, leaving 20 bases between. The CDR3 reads CASSPRQGGVAQYF. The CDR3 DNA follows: TGTGCCAGCAGCCCGCGGCAGGGGGGCGTGGCCCAGTACTTC.

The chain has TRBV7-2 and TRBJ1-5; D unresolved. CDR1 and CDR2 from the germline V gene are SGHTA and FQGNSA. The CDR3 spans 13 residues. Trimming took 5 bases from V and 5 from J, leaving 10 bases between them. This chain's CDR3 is CASSRAGHQPQHF. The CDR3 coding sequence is TGTGCCAGCAGCCGGGCTGGGCATCAGCCCCAGCATTTT.

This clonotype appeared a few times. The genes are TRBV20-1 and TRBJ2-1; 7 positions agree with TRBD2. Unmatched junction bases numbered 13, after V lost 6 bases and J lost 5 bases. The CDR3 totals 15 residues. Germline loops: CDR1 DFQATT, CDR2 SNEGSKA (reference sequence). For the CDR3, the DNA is TGCAGTGCGGATCCCGAGCGGGGCCTACACAATGAGCAGTTCTTC. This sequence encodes CSADPERGLHNEQFF.

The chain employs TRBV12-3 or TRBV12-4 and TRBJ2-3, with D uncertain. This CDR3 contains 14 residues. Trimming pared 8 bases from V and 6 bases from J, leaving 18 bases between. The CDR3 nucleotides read TGTGCCAGCTCTCCGCTCCACTCCATGGATACGCAGTATTTT. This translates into CASSPLHSMDTQYF.

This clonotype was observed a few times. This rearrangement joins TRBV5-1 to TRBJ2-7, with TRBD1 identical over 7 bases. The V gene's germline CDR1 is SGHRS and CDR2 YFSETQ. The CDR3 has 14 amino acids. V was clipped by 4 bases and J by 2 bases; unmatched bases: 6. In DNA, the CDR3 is TGCGCCAGCAGCCGGACAGGCCTCGCCTACGAGCAGTACTTC. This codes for CASSRTGLAYEQYF.

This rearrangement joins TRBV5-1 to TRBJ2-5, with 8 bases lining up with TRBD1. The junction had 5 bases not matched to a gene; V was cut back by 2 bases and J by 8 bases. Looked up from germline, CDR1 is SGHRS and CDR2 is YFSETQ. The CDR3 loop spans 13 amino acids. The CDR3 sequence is CASSFGQGLTQYF. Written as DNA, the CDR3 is TGCGCCAGCAGCTTTGGACAGGGTCTAACCCAGTACTTC.

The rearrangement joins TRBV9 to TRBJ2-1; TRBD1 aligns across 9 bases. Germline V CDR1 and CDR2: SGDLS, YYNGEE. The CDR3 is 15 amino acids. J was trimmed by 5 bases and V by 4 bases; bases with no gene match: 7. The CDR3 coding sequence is TGTGCCAGCAGCATAAGGGGACAGGGAAACAATGAGCAGTTCTTC. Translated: CASSIRGQGNNEQFF.

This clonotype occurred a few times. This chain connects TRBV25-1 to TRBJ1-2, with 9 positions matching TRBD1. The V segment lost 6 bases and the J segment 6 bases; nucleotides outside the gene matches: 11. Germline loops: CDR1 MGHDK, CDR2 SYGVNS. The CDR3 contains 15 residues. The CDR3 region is CASSTRDREMHGYTF. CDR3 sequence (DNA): TGTGCCAGCAGCACCAGGGACAGGGAAATGCATGGCTACACCTTC.

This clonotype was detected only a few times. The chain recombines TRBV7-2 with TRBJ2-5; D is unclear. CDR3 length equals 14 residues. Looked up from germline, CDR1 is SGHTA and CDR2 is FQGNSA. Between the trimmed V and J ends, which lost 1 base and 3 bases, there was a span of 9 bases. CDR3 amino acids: CASSLDGRKETQYF. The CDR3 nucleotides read TGTGCCAGCAGCTTAGATGGTCGGAAAGAGACCCAGTACTTC. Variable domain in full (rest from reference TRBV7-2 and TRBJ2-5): GAGVSQSPSNKVTEKGKDVELRCDPISGHTALYWYRQSLGQGLEFLIYFQGNSAPDKSGLPSDRFSAERTGGSVSTLTIQRTQQEDSAVYLCASSLDGRKETQYFGPGTRLLVL.

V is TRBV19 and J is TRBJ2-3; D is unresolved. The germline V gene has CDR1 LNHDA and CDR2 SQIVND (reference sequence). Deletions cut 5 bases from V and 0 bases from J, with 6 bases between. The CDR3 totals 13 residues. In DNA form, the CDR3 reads TGTGCCAGTAGTGGGTGGAGCACAGATACGCAGTATTTT. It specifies CASSGWSTDTQYF. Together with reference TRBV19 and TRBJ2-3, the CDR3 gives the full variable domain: DGGITQSPKYLFRKEGQNVTLSCEQNLNHDAMYWYRQDPGQGLRLIYYSQIVNDFQKGDIAEGYSVSREKKESFPLTVTSAQKNPTAFYLCASSGWSTDTQYFGPGTRLTVL.

The CDR3 nucleotides read TGTGCCAGCAGTGTGGTGGAAGGCAATGAGCAGTTCTTC. It translates to CASSVVEGNEQFF. V usage is TRBV2 and J usage is TRBJ2-1; no firm D call. Trimming pared 4 bases from V and 6 bases from J, leaving 10 bases between. Germline CDR1 reads SNHLY; CDR2 reads FYNNEI. This CDR3 contains 13 residues.

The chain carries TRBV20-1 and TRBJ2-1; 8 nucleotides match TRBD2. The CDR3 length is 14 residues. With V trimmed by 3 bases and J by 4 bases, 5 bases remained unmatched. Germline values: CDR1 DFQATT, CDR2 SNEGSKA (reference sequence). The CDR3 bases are TGCAGTGCTAGCGGGGGGGCCGTATACAATGAGCAGTTCTTC. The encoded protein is CSASGGAVYNEQFF.

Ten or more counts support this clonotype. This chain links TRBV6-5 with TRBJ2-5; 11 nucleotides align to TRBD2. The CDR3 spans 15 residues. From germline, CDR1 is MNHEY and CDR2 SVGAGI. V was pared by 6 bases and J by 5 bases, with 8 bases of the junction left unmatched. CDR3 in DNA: TGTGCCAGCAGCCTTAGCGGGGGGGCCACGGAGACCCAGTACTTC. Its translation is CASSLSGGATETQYF.

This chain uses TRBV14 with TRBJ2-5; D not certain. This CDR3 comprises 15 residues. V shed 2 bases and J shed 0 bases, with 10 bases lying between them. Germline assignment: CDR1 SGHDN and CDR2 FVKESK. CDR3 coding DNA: TGTGCCAGCAGCCAAATGCACTGGTACCAAGAGACCCAGTACTTC. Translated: CASSQMHWYQETQYF.

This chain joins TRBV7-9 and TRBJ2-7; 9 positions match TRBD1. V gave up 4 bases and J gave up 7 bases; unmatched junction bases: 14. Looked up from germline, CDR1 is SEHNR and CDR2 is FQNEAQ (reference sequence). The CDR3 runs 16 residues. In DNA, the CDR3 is TGTGCCAGCAGCTATCCCGGACAGGGGCTCGACAATGAGCAGTACTTC. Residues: CASSYPGQGLDNEQYF. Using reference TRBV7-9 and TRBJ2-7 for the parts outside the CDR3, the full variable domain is DTGVSQNPRHKITKRGQNVTFRCDPISEHNRLYWYRQTLGQGPEFLTYFQNEAQLEKSRLLSDRFSAERPKGSFSTLEIQRTEQGDSAMYLCASSYPGQGLDNEQYFGPGTRLTVT.